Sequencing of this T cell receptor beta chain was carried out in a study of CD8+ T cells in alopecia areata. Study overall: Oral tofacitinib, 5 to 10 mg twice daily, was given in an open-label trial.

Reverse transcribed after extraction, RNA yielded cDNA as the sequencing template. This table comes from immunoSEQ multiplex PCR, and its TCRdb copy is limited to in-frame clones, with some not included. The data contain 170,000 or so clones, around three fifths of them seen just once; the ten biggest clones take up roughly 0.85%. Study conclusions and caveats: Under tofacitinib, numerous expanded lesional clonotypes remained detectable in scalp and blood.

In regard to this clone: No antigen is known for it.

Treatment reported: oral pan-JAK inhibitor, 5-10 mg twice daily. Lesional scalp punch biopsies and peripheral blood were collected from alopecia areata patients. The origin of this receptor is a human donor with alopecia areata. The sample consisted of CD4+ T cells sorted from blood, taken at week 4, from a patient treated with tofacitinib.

Here the CDR3 reads CASSQQVNTEAFF. In DNA, the CDR3 is TGTGCCAGCAGTCAACAGGTGAACACTGAAGCTTTCTTT. This chain connects TRBV7-9 to TRBJ1-1, with D perhaps matching TRBD1 (5 bases). Trimming shortened V by 6 bases and J by 0 bases, and 8 bases separated the two germline ends. Per the germline V gene, CDR1 is SEHNR and CDR2 is FQNEAQ (reference sequence). The CDR3 length is 13 residues.